These 17 T cell receptor beta chains originate from one sample sequenced in a study of graft-versus-host responses after intestinal transplantation. Clones were sequenced by immunoSEQ multiplex PCR, and TCRdb holds only the in-frame ones, with some missing. The sample shows around 40,000 clones, around 96% of them seen only once. No cognate antigen is known for these TCRs. The sample here was unstimulated CD8+ T cells sorted from spleen or lymph node cells, taken before transplant. These receptor sequences come from a human donor who was the organ donor for an intestinal transplant.

The rearrangement links TRBV15 to TRBJ2-7, with TRBD1 matching 7 bases. V dropped 0 bases and J dropped 4; count of bases not matched to a gene: 9. There are 16 residues in the CDR3. Germline V lookup: CDR1 LNHNV, CDR2 YYDKDF (reference sequence). The CDR3 reads CATSRDYGTAEYEQYF. CDR3 DNA: TGTGCCACCAGCAGAGACTATGGGACAGCCGAATACGAGCAGTACTTC. Looking up the rest from reference TRBV15 and TRBJ2-7 gives the full variable domain: DAMVIQNPRYQVTQFGKPVTLSCSQTLNHNVMYWYQQKSSQAPKLLFHYYDKDFNNEADTPDNFQSRRPNTSFCFLDIRSPGLGDTAMYLCATSRDYGTAEYEQYFGPGTRLTVT.

The rearrangement links TRBV27 to TRBJ2-3, with 14 bases matching TRBD2. The CDR3 extends over 16 amino acids. Germline V gives CDR1 MNHEY, CDR2 SMNVEV (reference sequence). V gave up 6 bases and J gave up 2 bases; unmatched junction bases: 4. In DNA, the CDR3 is TGTGCCAGCAGGGGGACTAGCGGGGGAGACACAGATACGCAGTATTTT. This sequence encodes CASRGTSGGDTDTQYF.

This clone was seen only once. The rearrangement uses TRBV10-3 and TRBJ1-1, with 7 bases identical to TRBD1. Germline CDR1 ENHRY, CDR2 SYGVKD. With 0 bases clipped from V and 6 bases from J, the junction kept 7 bases outside the gene matches. CDR3 length equals 15 residues. The CDR3 bases are TGTGCCATCAGTGAGTCTAGGGGGCGAGGGCCTGAAGCTTTCTTT. Its translation: CAISESRGRGPEAFF.

The V call is TRBV15, the J call TRBJ1-1, with unresolved D. The CDR3 is 15 residues long. Germline CDR1 is LNHNV and CDR2 is YYDKDF (reference sequence). Deletions cut 0 bases from V and 4 bases from J, with 12 bases between. CDR3 bases: TGTGCCACCAGCAGAGATGGCCAGGCATCCACTGAAGCTTTCTTT. It codes for CATSRDGQASTEAFF.

V gene TRBV10-1 combines with J gene TRBJ2-1; no clear D. Germline values: CDR1 WNHNN, CDR2 SYGVQD (reference sequence). Trimming shortened V by 8 bases and J by 4 bases, and 15 bases separated the two germline ends. This CDR3 is built from 14 residues. CDR3: CASLVPRAYNEQFF. The CDR3 DNA reads TGCGCCAGCCTGGTTCCCCGGGCTTACAATGAGCAGTTCTTC.

V is TRBV6-1 and J is TRBJ2-3, with D possibly being TRBD1 (6 bases). V shed 3 bases and J shed 0 bases, with 10 bases lying between them. The CDR3 spans 15 residues. CDR1 MNHNS and CDR2 SASEGT come from the germline V gene. The CDR3 here is CASSEGASSTDTQYF. CDR3 DNA sequence: TGTGCCAGCAGTGAGGGGGCCTCTAGCACAGATACGCAGTATTTT.

This chain links TRBV7-2 with TRBJ2-2; TRBD2 might be the D (5 bases). Germline assignment: CDR1 SGHTA and CDR2 FQGNSA. Trimming took off 3 bases at V and 9 bases at J, with 8 bases between the two ends. This CDR3 spans 12 amino acids. As DNA, the CDR3 is TGTGCCAGCAGCTTTAGCGACCGGGAGCTGTTTTTT. Its protein is CASSFSDRELFF.

The chain couples TRBV15 to TRBJ2-1; weak D call: TRBD2 (5 bases). Germline CDR1 reads LNHNV; CDR2 reads YYDKDF (reference sequence). The CDR3 totals 15 residues. Trimming cost V 1 base and J 3 bases, with 10 bases left between them. CDR3 DNA: TGTGCCACCAGCAGAGGAGCCGAGGGCTACAATGAGCAGTTCTTC. Residues: CATSRGAEGYNEQFF.

V gene TRBV4-2 combines with J gene TRBJ2-5; no clear D gene. V gave up 2 bases and J gave up 0 bases, with 7 bases separating them. CDR3 length: 14 residues. Germline V gives CDR1 LGHNA, CDR2 YNFKEQ. The CDR3 loop reads CASSQWTDQETQYF. CDR3 nucleotide sequence: TGTGCCAGCAGCCAATGGACGGACCAAGAGACCCAGTACTTC.

The chain carries TRBV20-1 and TRBJ2-7, with D possibly called TRBD1 or TRBD2 (5 bases each). Germline V CDR1 and CDR2: DFQATT, SNEGSKA (reference sequence). V shed 2 bases and J shed 4 bases, with 6 bases lying between them. The CDR3 is 11 residues long. CDR3 bases: TGCAGTGCTAGATGGGGGTACGAGCAGTACTTC. Its protein is CSARWGYEQYF.

The chain combines TRBV21-1 with TRBJ1-3. TRBV21-1 is flagged as a pseudogene. This CDR3 spans 15 amino acids. CDR3 amino acids: CASNKPRRAGNTIYF. CDR3 DNA sequence: TGTGCCAGCAACAAACCCCGCAGAGCTGGAAACACCATATATTTT.

The rearrangement links TRBV4-2 to TRBJ2-5; D remains unclear. Gene TRBJ2-7 matches the end of the DNA better, so the J call may be wrong. Germline CDR1 LGHNA, CDR2 YNFKEQ. The CDR3 contains 15 residues. This chain's CDR3 is CASSQDEHLGIEQYF. CDR3 sequence (DNA): TGTGCCAGCAGCCAAGATGAACACCTAGGGATCGAGCAGTACTTC.

The table lists this clone with a count of one. This chain connects TRBV10-3 to TRBJ2-7, with 10 bases that match TRBD1. Germline CDR1 and CDR2: ENHRY and SYGVKD. V lost 3 bases to trimming and J lost 5 bases; unmatched junction nucleotides: 4. The CDR3 sequence is 14 residues long. The CDR3 bases are TGTGCCATCAGTGAAGGGACAGGGGACGACGAGCAGTACTTC. Amino acids: CAISEGTGDDEQYF.

This chain links TRBV19 with TRBJ1-5; D is unclear. CDR1 and CDR2 from the germline V gene are LNHDA and SQIVND (reference sequence). The CDR3 length is 15 residues. V shed 3 bases and J shed 3 bases, with 12 bases lying between them. DNA of the CDR3: TGTGCCAGTAGTATCCAGGATCTGAACAATCAGCCCCAGCATTTT. Its protein is CASSIQDLNNQPQHF.

V and J are TRBV19 and TRBJ2-3; no clear D gene. The CDR3 spans 13 residues. Per the germline V gene, CDR1 is LNHDA and CDR2 is SQIVND (reference sequence). V lost 4 bases and J 4 bases, leaving 9 bases between the germline ends. CDR3 sequence (DNA): TGTGCCAGTAGTACAGTCCGGGCAGATACGCAGTATTTT. Its protein product is CASSTVRADTQYF.

A single count supports this clone. The gene calls are TRBV7-3 and TRBJ2-3, with a weak D call TRBD2 (7 bases). V was trimmed by 1 base and J by 5 bases, leaving 13 bases between them. Germline V CDR1 and CDR2: SGHTA, FQGTGA. The CDR3 runs to 15 residues. DNA for the CDR3: TGTGCCAGCAGCTTAATGGCGGGGGCGGAAGATACGCAGTATTTT. Residues: CASSLMAGAEDTQYF.

V and J are TRBV9 and TRBJ2-3; 9 bases are a match to TRBD2. V lost 1 base to trimming and J lost 1 base; unmatched junction nucleotides: 7. Germline loops: CDR1 SGDLS, CDR2 YYNGEE. CDR3 length: 17 amino acids. As DNA, the CDR3 is TGTGCCAGCAGCGTAAGCGGCGGGGGGGCCGGCACAGATACGCAGTATTTT. Encoded protein: CASSVSGGGAGTDTQYF. Full variable domain (rest looked up from reference TRBV9 and TRBJ2-3): DSGVTQTPKHLITATGQRVTLRCSPRSGDLSVYWYQQSLDQGLQFLIQYYNGEERAKGNILERFSAQQFPDLHSELNLSSLELGDSALYFCASSVSGGGAGTDTQYFGPGTRLTVL.